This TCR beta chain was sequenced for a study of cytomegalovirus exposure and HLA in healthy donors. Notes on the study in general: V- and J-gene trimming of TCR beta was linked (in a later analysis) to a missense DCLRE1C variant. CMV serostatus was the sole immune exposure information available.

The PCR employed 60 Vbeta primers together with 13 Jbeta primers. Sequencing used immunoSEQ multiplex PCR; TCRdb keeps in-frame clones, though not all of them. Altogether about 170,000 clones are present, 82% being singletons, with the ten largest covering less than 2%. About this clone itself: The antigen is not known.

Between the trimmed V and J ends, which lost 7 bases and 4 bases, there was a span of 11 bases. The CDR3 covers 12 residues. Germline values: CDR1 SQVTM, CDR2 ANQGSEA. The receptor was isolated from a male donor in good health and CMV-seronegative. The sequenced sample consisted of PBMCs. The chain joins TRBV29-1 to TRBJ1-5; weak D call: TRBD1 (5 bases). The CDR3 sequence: CSGGTPNQPQHF. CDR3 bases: TGCAGCGGCGGGACTCCGAATCAGCCCCAGCATTTT.